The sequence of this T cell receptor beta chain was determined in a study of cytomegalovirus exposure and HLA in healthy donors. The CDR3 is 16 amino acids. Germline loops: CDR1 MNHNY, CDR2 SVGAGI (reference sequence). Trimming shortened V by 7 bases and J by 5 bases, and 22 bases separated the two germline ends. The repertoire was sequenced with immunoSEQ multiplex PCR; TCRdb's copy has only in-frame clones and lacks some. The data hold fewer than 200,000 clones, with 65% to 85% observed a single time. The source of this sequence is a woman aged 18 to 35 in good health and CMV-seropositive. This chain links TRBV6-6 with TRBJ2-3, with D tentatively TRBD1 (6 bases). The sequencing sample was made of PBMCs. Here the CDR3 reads CASTSRGTAGIDTQYF. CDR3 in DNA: TGTGCCAGCACCTCGAGGGGGACGGCCGGGATAGATACGCAGTATTTT.